This entry lists 6 T cell receptor beta chains sequenced from one sample in a study of T cells in Graves' hyperthyroidism and ophthalmopathy. RNA transcripts gave rise to amplified TCR beta CDR3 regions. An initial round of RT-PCR targeting the TCR CDR3 relied on the HTBI primer set. TCRdb analysed the multiplex PCR reads with MiXCR anew, one entry per CDR3 protein. The table has over 700,000 distinct CDR3 sequences, about 17% seen once; the top ten hold approximately 15%. Material for sequencing was blood. The receptors come from a woman aged 45-59 years with Graves' hyperthyroidism that later progressed to Graves' ophthalmopathy.

Many counts were recorded for this clonotype. This rearrangement joins TRBV10-3 to TRBJ1-1; D is ambiguous. Trimming stripped 8 bases from V and 0 bases from J, with 7 bases between. The germline V gene encodes CDR1 ENHRY and CDR2 SYGVKD. CDR3 length equals 12 residues. CDR3 sequence reads: CAIGDLNTEAFF. The CDR3 nucleotides are TGTGCCATCGGGGATCTGAACACTGAAGCTTTCTTT.

The V gene is TRBV11-2, the J gene TRBJ1-6; TRBD1 is a possible D gene (5 bases). The CDR3 contains 15 residues. Germline CDR1 SGHAT, CDR2 FQNNGV. V lost 4 bases to trimming and J lost 0 bases, with 7 bases between them. CDR3 in DNA: TGTGCCAGCAGCTCAGGGAACTCCTATAATTCACCCCTCCACTTT. Amino acid sequence: CASSSGNSYNSPLHF.

The chain combines TRBV28 with TRBJ1-2, with D maybe TRBD1 (5 bases). Deletions cut 7 bases from V and 6 bases from J, with 18 bases between. The CDR3 is 14 amino acids. Germline V lookup: CDR1 MDHEN, CDR2 SYDVKM. The CDR3, as DNA: TGTGCCAGCACCATCCCGAGGGGTACCAATGGCTACACCTTC. It encodes CASTIPRGTNGYTF.

A few counts support this clonotype. The genes are TRBV10-3 and TRBJ1-1; possible D gene TRBD1, 5 bases. The CDR3 spans 13 residues. CDR1 is ENHRY and CDR2 is SYGVKD in the germline V gene. Trimming cost V 3 bases and J 6 bases, with 11 bases left between them. CDR3 sequence (DNA): TGTGCCATCAGTGATGGGGGAGCCGCTGAAGCTTTCTTT. The encoded protein is CAISDGGAAEAFF.

This clonotype was observed once. The rearrangement joins TRBV12-3 or TRBV12-4 to TRBJ1-6; D not resolved. The CDR3 is made up of 15 amino acids. V dropped 2 bases and J dropped 5 bases, with 10 bases sitting between them. The CDR3 coding sequence is TGTGCCAGCAGTTTACTCCCTGGCGATAATTCACCCCTCCACTTT. The encoded protein is CASSLLPGDNSPLHF.

This clonotype has just a few counts. The V call is TRBV12-3 or TRBV12-4, the J call TRBJ1-5; D may be TRBD1 (5 bases). This CDR3 spans 14 amino acids. Trimming took off 9 bases at V and 1 base at J, with 13 bases between the two ends. CDR3 loop: CASAFGDSNQPQHF. The CDR3 bases are TGTGCCAGTGCATTCGGGGACAGCAATCAGCCCCAGCATTTT.